Listed below are T cell receptor beta chains from one sample, sequenced in a study of T cell responses to AZD1222 COVID-19 vaccine. Sequencing used immunoSEQ multiplex PCR; TCRdb keeps in-frame clones, though not all of them. The repertoire holds 150,000 to 200,000 clones, 92% seen once, with around 1.3% in the top ten. Sequenced here: peripheral blood, sampled 28 days after the second AZD1222 dose. The receptors come from an adult who received the AZD1222 COVID-19 vaccine. The CDR3 runs from the conserved cysteine through the conserved F or W. A D gene is named only where the DNA matches it firmly. Size is omitted from some rows. Given values are once, few, many or a class for expanded clones.

>TRBJ1-2|TRBD1|TRBV19|.
CASIEQGIGGYTF
TGTGCCAGTATCGAACAGGGGATAGGAGGCTACACCTTC
>TRBJ2-1|.|TRBV24-1|.
CATSAVGARGEQFF
TGTGCCACCAGTGCGGTGGGGGCGCGAGGTGAGCAGTTCTTC
>TRBJ1-4|.|TRBV7-9|.
CASSLGTGTNEKLFF
TGTGCCAGCAGCTTAGGCACGGGAACTAATGAAAAACTGTTTTTT
>TRBJ1-5|.|TRBV7-9|.
CASSPSPQRQAQPQHF
TGTGCCAGCAGCCCCAGTCCCCAAAGACAGGCTCAGCCCCAGCATTTT
>TRBJ1-4|.|TRBV19|.
CASSLNRDLLEKLFF
TGTGCCAGTAGTCTGAACCGGGACCTACTCGAAAAACTGTTTTTT
>TRBJ2-7|.|TRBV30|.
CAWSARPGDEQYF
TGTGCCTGGAGTGCCCGTCCTGGGGACGAGCAGTACTTC
>TRBJ2-5|.|TRBV28|.
CASSLIREVGETQYF
TGTGCCAGCAGTTTGATCCGAGAGGTGGGAGAGACCCAGTACTTC
>TRBJ1-5|TRBD1|TRBV28|.
CASNTRQGGNQPQHF
TGTGCCAGCAACACGAGACAGGGAGGCAATCAGCCCCAGCATTTT
>TRBJ2-3|TRBD2|TRBV19|.
CASSIDFPREGQTDTQYF
TGTGCCAGTAGTATAGATTTCCCGCGGGAGGGCCAGACAGATACGCAGTATTTT
>TRBJ1-1|TRBD1|TRBV14|.
CASSQDSGTGGPTTEAFF
TGTGCCAGCAGCCAAGATTCGGGGACAGGGGGCCCTACCACTGAAGCTTTCTTT
>TRBJ2-1|TRBD1|TRBV19|.
CASSIPGQGYNEQFF
TGTGCCAGTAGTATACCGGGACAGGGGTACAATGAGCAGTTCTTC
>TRBJ1-5|TRBD1|TRBV2|once
CASSGTGRRQPQHF
TGTGCCAGCAGCGGGACAGGCCGAAGGCAGCCCCAGCATTTT